The sequence of this TCR beta chain was determined in a study of Ad26.COV2.S vaccination and SARS-CoV-2 variants. Looking at the study overall: The study gave Ad26.COV2.S intramuscularly, once or twice 56 days apart.

Study observations and caveats: Recipients given vaccine exceeded placebo recipients in spike-specific TCR breadth. Placebo recipients and vaccine recipients were similar in non-spike TCR breadth.

Regarding treatment: about 20 received Ad26.COV2.S at low or high dose, single or two shots; five or six received placebo; per-sample allocation not given. Collection of the samples took place on day 63 after the first injection of vaccine or placebo. As to this clone: What it binds is unknown.

The protocol was immunoSEQ multiplex PCR, while the TCRdb copy is restricted to in-frame clones and leaves out a portion. The table has hundreds of thousands of clones, 70% to 90% seen once; the top ten hold roughly 1.5%. The CDR3 consists of 12 residues. V lost 6 bases to trimming and J lost 4 bases, with 8 bases between them. In germline, CDR1 is ENHRY, CDR2 SYGVKD. The sequence was collected from a person aged 18 to 65 who received the Ad26.COV2.S COVID-19 vaccine or a placebo. V gene TRBV10-3 combines with J gene TRBJ2-3; a possible D gene is TRBD1 (6 bases). The sample consisted of peripheral blood, taken in a trial of Ad26.COV2.S vaccine versus placebo. CDR3 coding DNA: TGTGCCATCAGGGACAGATCAGATACGCAGTATTTT. Translated, it gives CAIRDRSDTQYF.